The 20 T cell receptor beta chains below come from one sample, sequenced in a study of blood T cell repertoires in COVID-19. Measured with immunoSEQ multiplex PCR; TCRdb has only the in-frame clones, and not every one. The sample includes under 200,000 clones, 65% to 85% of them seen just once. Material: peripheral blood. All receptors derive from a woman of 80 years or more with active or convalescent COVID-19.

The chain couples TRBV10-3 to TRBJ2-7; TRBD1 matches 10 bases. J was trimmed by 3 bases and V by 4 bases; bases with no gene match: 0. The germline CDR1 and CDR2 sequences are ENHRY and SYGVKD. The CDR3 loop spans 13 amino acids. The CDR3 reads CAISGTGGYEQYF. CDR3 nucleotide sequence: TGTGCCATCAGTGGGACAGGGGGCTACGAGCAGTACTTC.

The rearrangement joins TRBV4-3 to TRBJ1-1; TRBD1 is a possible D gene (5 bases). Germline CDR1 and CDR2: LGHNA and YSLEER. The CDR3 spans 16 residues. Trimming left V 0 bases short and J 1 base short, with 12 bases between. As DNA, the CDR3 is TGCGCCAGCAGCCAAGATTGGGCGACAGCGAACACTGAAGCTTTCTTT. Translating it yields CASSQDWATANTEAFF.

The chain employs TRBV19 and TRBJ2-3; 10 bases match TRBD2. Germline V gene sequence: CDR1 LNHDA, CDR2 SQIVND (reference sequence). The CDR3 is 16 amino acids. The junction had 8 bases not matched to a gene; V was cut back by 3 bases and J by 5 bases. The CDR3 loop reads CASSMLAGVRGDTQYF. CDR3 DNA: TGTGCCAGTAGTATGCTAGCGGGGGTCAGGGGAGATACGCAGTATTTT.

The CDR3 DNA reads TGTGCCAGCGCATCAGGGGGACAGCCCCAGCATTTT. It encodes CASASGGQPQHF. The chain carries TRBV3-1 (or the pseudogene TRBV3-2) and TRBJ1-5; 7 bases map to TRBD1. V lost 8 bases, J lost 7 bases, and 5 bases stayed unmatched. The CDR3 totals 12 residues. Germline CDR1 reads LGHDT; CDR2 reads YNNKEL (reference sequence).

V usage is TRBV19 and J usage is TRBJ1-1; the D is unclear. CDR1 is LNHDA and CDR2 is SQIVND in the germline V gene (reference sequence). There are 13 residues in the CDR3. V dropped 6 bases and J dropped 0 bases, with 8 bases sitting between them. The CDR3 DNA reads TGTGCCAGTAGGGCGGGAATGAACACTGAAGCTTTCTTT. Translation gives CASRAGMNTEAFF.

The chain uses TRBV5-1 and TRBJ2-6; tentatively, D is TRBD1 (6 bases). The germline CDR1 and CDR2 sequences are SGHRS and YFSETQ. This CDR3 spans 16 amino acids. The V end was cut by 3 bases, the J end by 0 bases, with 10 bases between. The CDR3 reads CASSSTGFSGANVLTF. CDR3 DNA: TGCGCCAGCAGCTCCACAGGGTTCTCTGGGGCCAACGTCCTGACTTTC.

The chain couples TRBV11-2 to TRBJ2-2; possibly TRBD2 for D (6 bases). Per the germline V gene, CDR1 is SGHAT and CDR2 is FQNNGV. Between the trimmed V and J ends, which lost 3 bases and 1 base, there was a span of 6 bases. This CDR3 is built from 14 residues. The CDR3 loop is CASSFGGNTGELFF. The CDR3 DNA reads TGTGCCAGCAGCTTCGGGGGGAACACCGGGGAGCTGTTTTTT.

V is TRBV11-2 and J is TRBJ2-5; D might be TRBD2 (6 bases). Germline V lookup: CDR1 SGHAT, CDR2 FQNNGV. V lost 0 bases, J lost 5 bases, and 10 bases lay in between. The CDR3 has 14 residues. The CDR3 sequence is CASSLDREWETQYF. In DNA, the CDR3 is TGTGCCAGCAGCTTAGATCGGGAGTGGGAGACCCAGTACTTC.

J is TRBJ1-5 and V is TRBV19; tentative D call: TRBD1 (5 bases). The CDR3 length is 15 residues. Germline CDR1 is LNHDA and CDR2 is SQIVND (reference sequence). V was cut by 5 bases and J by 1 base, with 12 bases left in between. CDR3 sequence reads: CASSDQGWSNQPQHF. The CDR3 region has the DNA TGTGCCAGTAGTGATCAGGGTTGGAGCAATCAGCCCCAGCATTTT.

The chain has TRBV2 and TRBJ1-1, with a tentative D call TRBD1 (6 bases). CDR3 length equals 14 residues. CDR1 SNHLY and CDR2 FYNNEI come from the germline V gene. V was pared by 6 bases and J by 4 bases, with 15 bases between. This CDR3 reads CASRADRTSTEAFF. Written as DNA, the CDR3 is TGTGCCAGCAGAGCGGACAGAACCAGCACTGAAGCTTTCTTT.

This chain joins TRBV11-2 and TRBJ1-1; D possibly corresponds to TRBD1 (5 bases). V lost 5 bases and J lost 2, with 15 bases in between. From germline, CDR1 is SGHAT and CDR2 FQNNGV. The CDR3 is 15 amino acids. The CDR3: CASSPRQNVNTEAFF. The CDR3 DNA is TGTGCCAGCAGCCCTCGACAGAATGTTAACACTGAAGCTTTCTTT.

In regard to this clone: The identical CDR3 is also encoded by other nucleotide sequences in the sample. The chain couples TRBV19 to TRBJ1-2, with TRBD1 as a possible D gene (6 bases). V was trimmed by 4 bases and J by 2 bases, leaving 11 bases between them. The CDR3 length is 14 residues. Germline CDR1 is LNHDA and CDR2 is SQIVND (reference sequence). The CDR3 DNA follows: TGTGCCAGTAGTAAAGCAGGGACAAACTATGGCTACACCTTC. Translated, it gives CASSKAGTNYGYTF.

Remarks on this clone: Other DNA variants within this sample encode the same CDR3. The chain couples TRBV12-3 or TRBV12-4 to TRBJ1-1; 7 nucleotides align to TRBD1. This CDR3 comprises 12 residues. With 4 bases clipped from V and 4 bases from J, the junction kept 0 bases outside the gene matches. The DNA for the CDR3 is TGTGCCAGCAGTTCAGGGGGCACTGAAGCTTTCTTT. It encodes CASSSGGTEAFF.

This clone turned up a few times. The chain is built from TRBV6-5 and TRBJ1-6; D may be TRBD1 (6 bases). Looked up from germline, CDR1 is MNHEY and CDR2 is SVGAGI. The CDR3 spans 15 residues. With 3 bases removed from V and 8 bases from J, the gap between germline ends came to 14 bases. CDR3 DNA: TGTGCCAGCAGTTATAAGACAGGAATTGATTCACCCCTCCACTTT. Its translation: CASSYKTGIDSPLHF.

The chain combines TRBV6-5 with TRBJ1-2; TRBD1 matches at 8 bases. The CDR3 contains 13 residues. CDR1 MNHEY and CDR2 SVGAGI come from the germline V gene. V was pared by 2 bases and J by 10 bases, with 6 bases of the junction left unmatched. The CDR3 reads CASSYRTGFAYTF. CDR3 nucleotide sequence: TGTGCCAGCAGTTACCGGACAGGGTTTGCCTACACCTTC.

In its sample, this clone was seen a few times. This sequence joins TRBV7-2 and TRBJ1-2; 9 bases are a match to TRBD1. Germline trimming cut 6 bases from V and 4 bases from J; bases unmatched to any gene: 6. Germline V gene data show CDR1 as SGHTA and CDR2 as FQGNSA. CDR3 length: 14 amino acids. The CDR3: CASSLGTGSYGYTF. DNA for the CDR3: TGTGCCAGCAGTTTGGGGACAGGGTCCTATGGCTACACCTTC.

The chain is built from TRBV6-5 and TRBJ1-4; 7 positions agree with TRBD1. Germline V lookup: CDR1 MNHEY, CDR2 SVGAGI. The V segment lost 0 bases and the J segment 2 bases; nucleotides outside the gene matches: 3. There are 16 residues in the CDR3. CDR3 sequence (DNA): TGTGCCAGCAGTTACTCGCCGACAGGGACTAATGAAAAACTGTTTTTT. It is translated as CASSYSPTGTNEKLFF.

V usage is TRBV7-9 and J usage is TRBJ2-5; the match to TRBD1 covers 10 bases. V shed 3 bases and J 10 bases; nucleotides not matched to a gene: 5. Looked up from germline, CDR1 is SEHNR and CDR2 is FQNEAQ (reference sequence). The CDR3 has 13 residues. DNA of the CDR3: TGTGCCAGCAGCTTGGGACAGGGGCGGCTCCAGTACTTC. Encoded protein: CASSLGQGRLQYF.

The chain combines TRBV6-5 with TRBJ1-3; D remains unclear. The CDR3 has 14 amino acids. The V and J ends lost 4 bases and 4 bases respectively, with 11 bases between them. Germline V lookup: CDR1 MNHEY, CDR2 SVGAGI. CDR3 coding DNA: TGTGCCAGCAGTTCCAGAGGGCAAGGAAACACCATATATTTT. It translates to CASSSRGQGNTIYF.

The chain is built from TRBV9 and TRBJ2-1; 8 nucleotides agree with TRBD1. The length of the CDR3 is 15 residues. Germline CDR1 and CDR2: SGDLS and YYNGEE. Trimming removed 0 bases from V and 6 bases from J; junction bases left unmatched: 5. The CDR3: CASSVGGRGLNEQFF. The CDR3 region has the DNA TGTGCCAGCAGCGTAGGTGGCAGGGGGCTCAATGAGCAGTTCTTC.